The clone carrying this T cell receptor beta chain was detected ten times or more. As yet, its antigen is unknown. The sample is drawn from a study of lung T cells in sarcoidosis with Löfgren's syndrome. General observations from the study: TRAV12-1 and TRBV2 were reportedly most expanded in Löfgren's patients.

The CDR3 covers 18 residues. From germline, CDR1 is LGHNA and CDR2 YNFKEQ. The junction had 9 bases not matched to a gene; V was cut back by 1 base and J by 4 bases. MiXCR, run by TCRdb on the reads, gives a single entry per CDR3 protein. Here the sample spans 60,000 to 65,000 distinct CDR3 sequences, approximately 21% being singletons. V is TRBV4-2 and J is TRBJ2-3; 12 bases are a match to TRBD2. The sequenced sample was CD4+ T cells from PBMCs. The receptor comes from a human donor with sarcoidosis (Löfgren's syndrome or another form), or a control subject (not recorded which). The CDR3 here is CASSQGVPSGGASDTQYF. CDR3 DNA sequence: TGTGCCAGCAGCCAAGGGGTCCCTAGCGGGGGGGCGTCAGATACGCAGTATTTT.